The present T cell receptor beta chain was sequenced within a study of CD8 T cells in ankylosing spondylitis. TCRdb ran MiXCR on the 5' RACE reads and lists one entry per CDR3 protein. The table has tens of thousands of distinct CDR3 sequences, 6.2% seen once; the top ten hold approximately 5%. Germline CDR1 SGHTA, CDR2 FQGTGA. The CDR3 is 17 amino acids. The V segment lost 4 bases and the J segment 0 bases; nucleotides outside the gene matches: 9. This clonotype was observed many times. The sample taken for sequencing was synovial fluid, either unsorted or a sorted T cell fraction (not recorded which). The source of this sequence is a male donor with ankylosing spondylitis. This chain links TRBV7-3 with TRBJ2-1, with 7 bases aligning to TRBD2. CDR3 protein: CASSSQAGLSSYNEQFF. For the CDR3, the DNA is TGTGCCAGCAGCTCCCAAGCGGGACTTAGCTCCTACAATGAGCAGTTCTTC.